This TCR beta chain stems from a study of OX40 agonist ivuxolimab in advanced cancers. Study as a whole: Those treated in dose escalation had hepatocellular carcinoma, melanoma, renal cell cancer or head and neck cancer.

Study outcomes and limitations: Among the nonresponders, some also had low normalized T-cell clonal expansion.

As for this clone: What it binds is unknown.

The protocol was immunoSEQ multiplex PCR, while the TCRdb copy is restricted to in-frame clones and leaves out a portion. The sample has 50,000 to 75,000 clones, less than 90% seen once. The specimen comprised CD4+ or CD8+ T cells sorted from blood, sampled in a trial of the OX40 agonist ivuxolimab. The TCR sequence derives from an adult with an advanced solid tumor such as melanoma, head and neck, liver or kidney cancer.

The CDR3 reads CASSLGTSGLDTQYF. The CDR3 DNA reads as TGTGCCAGCAGCTTAGGGACTAGCGGGTTAGATACGCAGTATTTT. V and J are TRBV7-8 and TRBJ2-3, with 11 bases lining up with TRBD2. Trimming removed 1 base from V and 5 bases from J; junction bases left unmatched: 2. The germline CDR1 and CDR2 sequences are SGHVS and FQNEAQ. This CDR3 is 15 amino acids long.